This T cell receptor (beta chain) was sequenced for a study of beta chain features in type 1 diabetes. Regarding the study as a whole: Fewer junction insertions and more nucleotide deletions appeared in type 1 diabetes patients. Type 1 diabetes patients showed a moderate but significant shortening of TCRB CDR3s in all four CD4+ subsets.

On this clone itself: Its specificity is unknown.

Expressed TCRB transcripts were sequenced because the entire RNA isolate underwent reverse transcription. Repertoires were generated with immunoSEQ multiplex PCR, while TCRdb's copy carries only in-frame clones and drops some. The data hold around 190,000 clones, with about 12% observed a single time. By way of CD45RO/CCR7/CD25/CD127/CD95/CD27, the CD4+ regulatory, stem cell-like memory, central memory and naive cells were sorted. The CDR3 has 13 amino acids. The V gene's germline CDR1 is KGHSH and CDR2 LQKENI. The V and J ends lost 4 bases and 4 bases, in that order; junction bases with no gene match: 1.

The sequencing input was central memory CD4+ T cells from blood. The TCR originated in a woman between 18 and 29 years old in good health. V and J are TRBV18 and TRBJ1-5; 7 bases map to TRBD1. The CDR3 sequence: CASSQGANQPQHF. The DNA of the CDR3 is TGTGCCAGCTCACAGGGGGCGAATCAGCCCCAGCATTTT.